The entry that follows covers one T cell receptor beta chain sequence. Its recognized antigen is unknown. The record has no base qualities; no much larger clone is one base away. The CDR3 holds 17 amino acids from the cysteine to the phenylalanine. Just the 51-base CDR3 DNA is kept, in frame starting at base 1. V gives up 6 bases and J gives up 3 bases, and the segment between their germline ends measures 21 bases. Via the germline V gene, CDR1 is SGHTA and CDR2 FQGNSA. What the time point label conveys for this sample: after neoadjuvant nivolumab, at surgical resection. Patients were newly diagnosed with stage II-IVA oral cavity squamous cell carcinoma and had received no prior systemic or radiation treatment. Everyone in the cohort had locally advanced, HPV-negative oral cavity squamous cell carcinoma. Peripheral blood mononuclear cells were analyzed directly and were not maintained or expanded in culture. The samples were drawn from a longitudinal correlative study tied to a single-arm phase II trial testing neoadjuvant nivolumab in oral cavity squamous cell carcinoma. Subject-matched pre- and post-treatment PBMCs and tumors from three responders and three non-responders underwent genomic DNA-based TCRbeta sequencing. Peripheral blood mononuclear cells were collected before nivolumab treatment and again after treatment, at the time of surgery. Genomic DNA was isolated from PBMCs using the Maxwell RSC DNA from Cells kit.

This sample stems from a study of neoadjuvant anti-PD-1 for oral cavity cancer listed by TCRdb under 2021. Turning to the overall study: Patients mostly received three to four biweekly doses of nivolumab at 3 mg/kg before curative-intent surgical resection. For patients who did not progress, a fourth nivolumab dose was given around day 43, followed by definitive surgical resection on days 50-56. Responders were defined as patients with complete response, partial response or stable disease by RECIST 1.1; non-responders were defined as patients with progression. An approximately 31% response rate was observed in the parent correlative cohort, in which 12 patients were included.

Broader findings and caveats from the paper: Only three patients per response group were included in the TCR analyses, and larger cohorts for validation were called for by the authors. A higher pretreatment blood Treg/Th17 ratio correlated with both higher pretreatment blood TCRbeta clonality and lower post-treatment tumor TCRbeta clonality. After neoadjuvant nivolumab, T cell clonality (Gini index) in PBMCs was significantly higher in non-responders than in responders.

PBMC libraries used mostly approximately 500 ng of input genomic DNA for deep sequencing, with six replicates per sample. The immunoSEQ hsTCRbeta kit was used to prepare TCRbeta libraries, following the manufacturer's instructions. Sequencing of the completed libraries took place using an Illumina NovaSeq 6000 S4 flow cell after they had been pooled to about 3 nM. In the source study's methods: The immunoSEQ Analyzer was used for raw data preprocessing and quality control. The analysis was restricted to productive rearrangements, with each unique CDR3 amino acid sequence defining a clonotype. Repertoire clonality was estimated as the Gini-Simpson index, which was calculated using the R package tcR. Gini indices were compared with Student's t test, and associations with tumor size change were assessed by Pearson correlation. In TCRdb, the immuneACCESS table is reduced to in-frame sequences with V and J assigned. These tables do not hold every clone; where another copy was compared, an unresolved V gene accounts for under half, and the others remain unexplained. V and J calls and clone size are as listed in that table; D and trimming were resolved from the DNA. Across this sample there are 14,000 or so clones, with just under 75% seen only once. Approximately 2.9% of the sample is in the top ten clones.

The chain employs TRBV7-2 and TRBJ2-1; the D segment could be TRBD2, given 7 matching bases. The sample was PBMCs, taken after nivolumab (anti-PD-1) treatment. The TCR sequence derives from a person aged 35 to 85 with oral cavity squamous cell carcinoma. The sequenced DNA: TGTGCCAGCAGGCCGATAGGGGGAGGGCTGGGCTACAATGAGCAGTTCTTC. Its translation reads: CASRPIGGGLGYNEQFF.